This TCR beta chain was profiled in a study of control samples from healthy donors and cancer patients. CDR3 length equals 16 residues. Per germline, CDR1 SGDLS and CDR2 YYNGEE. J gave up 3 bases and V 4 bases, and 6 bases lay outside the gene matches. Clones were read by immunoSEQ multiplex PCR, and TCRdb kept only the in-frame ones, dropping some. Among 150,000 to 200,000 clones, around nine tenths were seen once, and the ten largest hold 1.1% to 1.5%. The specimen sequenced was blood. V gene TRBV9 combines with J gene TRBJ2-7; 14 bases match TRBD2. The source is a man aged 25-45 years in good health. CDR3 nucleotides: TGTGCCAGCAGCCCGAGCGGGACTAGCGGGAGCTACGAGCAGTACTTC. Protein sequence: CASSPSGTSGSYEQYF.